The 11 T cell receptor beta chains below come from one sample, sequenced in a study of CD8 T cells in Susac syndrome. RNA totalling roughly 0.45 to 1 ug underwent reverse transcription with random hexamers. TCRdb analysed the immunoSEQ multiplex PCR reads with MiXCR anew, one entry per CDR3 protein. Of roughly 200,000 distinct CDR3 sequences in the sample, roughly 94% are singletons; the top ten hold 0.12%. Specimen: CD4+ T cells from PBMCs. The receptor set was obtained from a human donor with Susac syndrome.

V and J are TRBV15 and TRBJ2-2; no clear D gene. The CDR3 spans 16 residues. Germline V gene data show CDR1 as LNHNV and CDR2 as YYDKDF (reference sequence). Trimming pared 1 base from V and 4 bases from J, leaving 13 bases between. The DNA for the CDR3 is TGTGCCACCAGCAGAGCCACCTCGGTGGGCACCGGGGAGCTGTTTTTT. Translating it yields CATSRATSVGTGELFF.

This chain joins TRBV9 and TRBJ1-6; no definite D call. Germline CDR1 reads SGDLS; CDR2 reads YYNGEE. Trimming left V 7 bases short and J 7 bases short, with 9 bases between. This CDR3 is built from 12 residues. DNA of the CDR3: TGTGCCAGCGGCCTACTAAATTCACCCCTCCACTTT. Its translation: CASGLLNSPLHF.

The table lists this clonotype with a count of one. The rearrangement joins TRBV25-1 to TRBJ1-3; D gene uncertain. This CDR3 region has 12 residues. Trimming cost V 7 bases and J 4 bases, with 8 bases left between them. Germline V gene lookup returns CDR1 MGHDK and CDR2 SYGVNS. The CDR3 protein is CASTSLGNTIYF. The CDR3 bases are TGTGCCAGCACCTCGTTAGGAAACACCATATATTTT.

The chain links TRBV9 to TRBJ2-1; 14 nucleotides match TRBD2. The trim removed 4 bases at V and 10 bases at J, leaving 10 bases unmatched. Germline CDR1 is SGDLS and CDR2 is YYNGEE. This CDR3 has 16 amino acids. In nucleotides, the CDR3 is TGTGCCAGCAGCCCTCAGACTAGCGGGGGGGCAAGAGAGCAGTTCTTC. This encodes CASSPQTSGGAREQFF.

The chain carries TRBV5-1 and TRBJ1-2, with D uncertain. In germline, CDR1 is SGHRS, CDR2 YFSETQ. V lost 0 bases and J lost 6, with 12 bases in between. The CDR3 length is 14 residues. The CDR3 DNA reads TGCGCCAGCAGCTTGGACCCCTTTAGGGATGGCTACACCTTC. Its protein is CASSLDPFRDGYTF. Based on the CDR3 plus reference TRBV5-1 and TRBJ1-2, the full variable domain is KAGVTQTPRYLIKTRGQQVTLSCSPISGHRSVSWYQQTPGQGLQFLFEYFSETQRNKGNFPGRFSGRQFSNSRSEMNVSTLELGDSALYLCASSLDPFRDGYTFGSGTRLTVV.

This chain joins TRBV4-2 and TRBJ1-2; D remains ambiguous. The CDR3 length is 15 residues. V lost 2 bases and J lost 3, with 13 bases in between. Germline assignment: CDR1 LGHNA and CDR2 YNFKEQ. CDR3 nucleotides: TGTGCCAGCAGCCAACTTTATGCCAGTGACTATGGCTACACCTTC. It is translated as CASSQLYASDYGYTF.

This CDR3 is CSVGEGGTEAFF. Here the CDR3 DNA reads TGCAGCGTTGGTGAGGGCGGCACTGAAGCTTTCTTT. This chain uses TRBV29-1 with TRBJ1-1; the D is unclear. CDR3 size: 12 residues. With 4 bases removed from V and 4 bases from J, the gap between germline ends came to 10 bases. In germline, CDR1 is SQVTM, CDR2 ANQGSEA.

The chain couples TRBV5-1 to TRBJ1-2; TRBD1 is a possible D gene (5 bases). V was trimmed by 1 base and J by 7 bases, leaving 17 bases between them. The length of the CDR3 is 15 residues. The V gene's germline CDR1 is SGHRS and CDR2 YFSETQ. The DNA of the CDR3 is TGCGCCAGCAGCTTGAACCCTTCAGGGAGGGCTGGCTACACCTTC. It is translated as CASSLNPSGRAGYTF.

V usage is TRBV5-5 and J usage is TRBJ2-3; D remains ambiguous. This CDR3 region has 15 residues. Trimming left V 0 bases short and J 0 bases short, with 8 bases between. Looked up from germline, CDR1 is SGHKS and CDR2 is YYEKEE (reference sequence). The CDR3 nucleotides are TGTGCCAGCAGCTTGGCCCCCTTTAGCACAGATACGCAGTATTTT. It encodes CASSLAPFSTDTQYF.

The V gene is TRBV5-1, the J gene TRBJ1-4; 8 nucleotides line up with TRBD1. Germline V gene sequence: CDR1 SGHRS, CDR2 YFSETQ. This CDR3 is built from 14 residues. V dropped 2 bases and J dropped 8; count of bases not matched to a gene: 5. The CDR3 loop is CASSFGQGREKLFF. In nucleotides, the CDR3 is TGCGCCAGCAGCTTTGGACAGGGTCGAGAAAAACTGTTTTTT.

The genes are TRBV7-2 and TRBJ1-1; tentative D call: TRBD1 (6 bases). The V gene's germline CDR1 is SGHTA and CDR2 FQGNSA. The CDR3 spans 13 residues. V was clipped by 5 bases and J by 6 bases, with 13 bases between them. This CDR3 reads CASSVTGISEAFF. The DNA of the CDR3 is TGTGCCAGCAGCGTTACAGGGATCTCTGAAGCTTTCTTT.